A selection of T cell receptor beta chains follows, all from one sample in a study of T cells in Graves' hyperthyroidism and ophthalmopathy. Via MiXCR, TCRdb re-called the multiplex PCR reads, giving one row per CDR3 protein. The table shows about 59,000 distinct CDR3 sequences, with 53% occurring only once. Sequenced: blood. These receptors were collected from a woman between 55 and 75 years old with Graves' ophthalmopathy. Both conserved end residues are part of each CDR3. Rows give clone size only sometimes, using once, few, many, or a class for an expanded clone.

abundance,v_gene,j_gene,CDR3aa
many,TRBV5-4,TRBJ2-7,CASSLYRGWEYEQYF
many,TRBV20-1,TRBJ1-5,CSAAANRWNQPQHF
many,TRBV2,TRBJ2-3,CASSEAGGPDTQYF
NA,TRBV5-4,TRBJ1-2,CASSLAGTAYGYTF
many,TRBV11-2,TRBJ2-1,CASSSGGVDNEQFF
NA,TRBV15,TRBJ1-1,CATSRVGTGNMNTEAFF
NA,TRBV12-3/TRBV12-4,TRBJ1-6,CASSTALTGDGSPLHF
NA,TRBV15,TRBJ2-7,CATSRVRGDHEHYF
NA,TRBV20-1,TRBJ1-3,CSAPKTGDLYGYTIYF
NA,TRBV12-3/TRBV12-4,TRBJ2-7,CASSSRIGTATYEQYF
NA,TRBV9,TRBJ2-7,CASSVGTSGSQIYEQYF
once,TRBV29-1,TRBJ2-3,CSVAGSTDTQYF
few,TRBV20-1,TRBJ2-7,CSATGGEQYF
NA,TRBV15,TRBJ2-2,CATFSGTYNTGELFF
many,TRBV6-2/TRBV6-3,TRBJ1-5,CASSYSTGHQPQHF
many,TRBV6-1,TRBJ1-5,CASSDRGTNSNQPQHF
NA,TRBV6-2/TRBV6-3,TRBJ2-6,CASTLQGAGANVLTF
NA,TRBV20-1,TRBJ1-4,CSAGEGGEGKLFF
many,TRBV4-1,TRBJ1-1,CASSTRTQNTEAFF
many,TRBV7-3,TRBJ2-1,CASSTSGYNEQFF
many,TRBV6-1,TRBJ1-5,CATFDRGQNQPQHF
many,TRBV20-1,TRBJ2-7,CSAPGLDLLEQYF
many,TRBV7-9,TRBJ2-3,CASSLVGTAEADTQYF
NA,TRBV12-3/TRBV12-4,TRBJ1-2,CASTGQGYGYTF
NA,TRBV7-7,TRBJ2-3,CASSLGAGLSTDTQYF
many,TRBV5-6,TRBJ1-1,CASGRFALIDPGTFF
few,TRBV12-3/TRBV12-4,TRBJ2-5,CASSPGQYF
NA,TRBV19,TRBJ2-1,CASSIGDRAGHEQFF
many,TRBV7-2,TRBJ2-5,CASSSGGTQETQYF
many,TRBV4-1,TRBJ2-5,CASSQAARQETQYF
many,TRBV27,TRBJ1-2,CASSLYTGGENGYTF
NA,TRBV9,TRBJ2-1,CASKAWTSGGDEQFF
many,TRBV20-1,TRBJ2-1,CSGTSGGPYNEQFF
NA,TRBV10-3,TRBJ1-1,CAIGAANTEAFF
NA,TRBV6-1,TRBJ2-5,CASTWTDSNQPQYF
NA,TRBV4-3,TRBJ2-7,CASSPTERAGEQYF
NA,TRBV7-2,TRBJ2-2,CASSFRDRGNTGELFF
NA,TRBV5-1,TRBJ2-5,CASSPGTSGGQETQYF
many,TRBV6-7,TRBJ2-7,CASSYSNRDRAYEQYF
few,TRBV12-3/TRBV12-4,TRBJ1-1,CASSLGQGATEAFF
NA,TRBV10-2,TRBJ2-3,CASSEASTDTQYF
NA,TRBV6-4,TRBJ2-3,CASSARVPPTDTQYF
many,TRBV5-1,TRBJ2-5,CASSFNSIRDYPWETQYF
NA,TRBV20-1,TRBJ1-4,CSARSPMTGGKDEKLFF
medium-sized,TRBV20-1,TRBJ1-6,CSARDGRVSNNSPLHF
many,TRBV5-1,TRBJ1-4,CASRGGPATNEKLFF
many,TRBV9,TRBJ2-2,CASSVAQGVDPGELFF
NA,TRBV7-9,TRBJ2-1,CASSFPGQPGATNEQFF
few,TRBV18,TRBJ2-7,CASSPLSGGLTYEQYF
NA,TRBV4-3,TRBJ2-7,CASSQEHIGRTNYEQYF
once,TRBV5-1,TRBJ2-6,CASSLRQIGVHSGANVLTF
few,TRBV2,TRBJ1-3,CASRGPSSGNTIYF
many,TRBV19,TRBJ2-1,CASSMRTWPGLAAYNEQFF
NA,TRBV7-6,TRBJ2-7,CASSLGTSRGEAYEQYF
many,TRBV18,TRBJ1-1,CASSPRGNTEAFF
NA,TRBV10-2,TRBJ1-1,CAGKLMGGFSEAFF
NA,TRBV7-9,TRBJ2-7,CASSLDPQTGTGYEQYF